Listed below are T cell receptor beta chains from one sample, sequenced in a study of shared clonotypes between healthy human individuals. The table came from immunoSEQ multiplex PCR; TCRdb's copy has only in-frame clones and leaves some out. The repertoire includes some 530,000 clones, approximately 81% of them detected once, and 10% to 15% sits in the top ten. Sequenced material: PBMCs. The receptor set was obtained from a woman between 40 and 55 years old in good health. Some clones in this sample may be carry-over from other donors' samples. Both conserved end residues are part of each CDR3. D genes are given only for firm matches. Clone sizes are given selectively: once, few, many, or a class where the clone is expanded.

clone_size	d_call	v_call	j_call	cdr3_nt	cdr3_aa
few	-	TRBV21-1	TRBJ2-7	TGTGCCAGCAGCAAAGGTAGGACAGGGTTATACGAGCAGTACTTC	CASSKGRTGLYEQYF
once	-	TRBV5-1	TRBJ2-6	TGCGCCAGCAGCCCAGCCCTAGGAGGGGCCAACGCCATGACTTTC	CASSPALGGANAMTF
-	TRBD1	TRBV7-9	TRBJ2-7	TGTGCCAGCAGCTTAGCAGGGGGCTGGGAGCAGTACTTC	CASSLAGGWEQYF
-	TRBD2	TRBV27	TRBJ2-3	TGTGCCAGCAGTCCAACACAACTCCTAGCGGGACTCACAGATACGCAGTATTTT	CASSPTQLLAGLTDTQYF
-	-	TRBV6-1	TRBJ1-5	TGTGCCAGCAGTGAATCGGCGAATCAGCCCCAGCATTTT	CASSESANQPQHF
-	TRBD1	TRBV23-1	TRBJ2-2	TGCGCCAGCGCCCCAGGGGGCGCCGGGGAGCTGTTTTTT	CASAPGGAGELFF
once	-	TRBV6-5	TRBJ1-1	TGTGCCAGCAGTTACCTGCCGGCTGAAGCTTTCTTT	CASSYLPAEAFF
-	TRBD1	TRBV18	TRBJ2-7	TGTGCCAGCTCAAGCCCCGGGACAGGGGCCTACGAGCAGTACTTC	CASSSPGTGAYEQYF
once	TRBD1	TRBV6-1	TRBJ1-3	TGTGCCAGCAGAGCGACAGGGGAAGGAGGAAACACCATATATTTT	CASRATGEGGNTIYF
-	-	TRBV6-5	TRBJ2-7	TGTGCCAGCAGTGACAAGGGGTCCCCCTCCGAGCAGTACTTC	CASSDKGSPSEQYF
-	TRBD1	TRBV5-6	TRBJ2-7	TGTGCCAGCAGCTTCTGGCAGGGGGCCTACGAGCAGTACTTC	CASSFWQGAYEQYF
few	-	TRBV5-1	TRBJ1-1	TGCGCCAGCAGCTTGGGCACTGAAGCTTTCTTT	CASSLGTEAFF
-	-	TRBV7-9	TRBJ2-3	TGTGCCAGCAGCTTAGATCGGTCTACGCAGTATTTT	CASSLDRSTQYF
once	TRBD2	TRBV7-2	TRBJ2-7	TGTGCCAGCAGCTTAGTGGCTAGCGGGAGGACGAGCTCCTACGAGCAGTACTTC	CASSLVASGRTSSYEQYF
-	TRBD1	TRBV18	TRBJ1-4	TGTGCCAGCTCACTAACAGGGGGCGGTGAAAAACTGTTTTTT	CASSLTGGGEKLFF
-	TRBD2	TRBV4-2	TRBJ2-3	TGTGCCAGCAGCCAAGATTGGGGCGGACTAAGCGGGGTCTTT	CASSQDWGGLSGVF
-	TRBD2	TRBV13	TRBJ2-2	TGTGCCAGCAGCTTAACGACAGGTAGCGGGAGTGTCGGGGAGCTGTTTTTT	CASSLTTGSGSVGELFF
-	-	TRBV7-8	TRBJ2-1	TGTGCCAGCAGCTTCAGCGGCCTGTCCTACAATGAGCAGTTCTTC	CASSFSGLSYNEQFF
-	-	TRBV7-2	TRBJ2-1	TGTGCCAGCAGCTTAGGGGGTCGCAATGAGCAGTTCTTC	CASSLGGRNEQFF
once	-	TRBV2	TRBJ2-1	TGTGCCAGCGGCCTGGGAGCGGTTCCGAGTGAGCAGTTCTTC	CASGLGAVPSEQFF
-	-	TRBV11-3	TRBJ2-1	TGTGCCAGCAGCTTAGGAGGGGCACCAGGTAATGAGCAGTTCTTC	CASSLGGAPGNEQFF
-	TRBD1	TRBV7-3	TRBJ1-5	TGTGCCAGCAGCCCCCAGGGGGGTAGCAATCAGCCCCAGCATTTT	CASSPQGGSNQPQHF
-	-	TRBV19	TRBJ1-1	TGTGCCAGTAGTATACGGATGAACACTGAAGCTTTCTTT	CASSIRMNTEAFF
once	-	TRBV2	TRBJ1-4	TGTGCCAGCAGTGAAAAGGGGGTCAGTAGTGAAAAACTGTTTTTT	CASSEKGVSSEKLFF
-	-	TRBV19	TRBJ2-3	TGTGCCGCCAGGGGGGGGAGTCGATCCCCCACAGATACGCAGTATTTT	CAARGGSRSPTDTQYF
-	-	TRBV7-8	TRBJ2-1	TGTGCCAGCAGCTCCATACCTCTCCTACAATGTGAGCAGTTCTTC	CASSSIPLLQCEQFF
-	-	TRBV18	TRBJ2-7	TGTGCCAGCTCACCCGGGACGTCTAGCTCCTACGAGCAGTACTTC	CASSPGTSSSYEQYF
-	-	TRBV4-1	TRBJ2-1	TGCGCCAGCAGGCGCCTTGCGGTTGGATCCTCCTACAATGAGCAGTTCTTC	CASRRLAVGSSYNEQFF
-	TRBD1	TRBV28	TRBJ2-7	TGTGCCAGCAGTTTACCCGGGGACAGATCCTACGAGCAGTACTTC	CASSLPGDRSYEQYF
many	-	TRBV29-1	TRBJ2-3	TGCAGCGTCACTGCAGGCTCAGGCACAGATACGCAGTATTTT	CSVTAGSGTDTQYF
-	-	TRBV7-2	TRBJ2-7	TGTGCCAGCAGCTTCACATGGGACACCACCCGATCCTACGAGCAGTACTTC	CASSFTWDTTRSYEQYF
-	TRBD1	TRBV5-4	TRBJ2-7	TGTGCCAGCAGTCCTTTCGGGGGGACAGGGGCCTACGAGCAGTACTTC	CASSPFGGTGAYEQYF
-	-	TRBV5-1	TRBJ1-1	TGCGCCAGCAGCTTGGGGATATCCCTAGACACTGAAGCTTTCTTT	CASSLGISLDTEAFF
few	TRBD1	TRBV28	TRBJ2-1	TGTGCCAGCAGGAAGGGACAGGGCTCCTACAATGAGCAGTTCTTC	CASRKGQGSYNEQFF
-	TRBD2	TRBV4-3	TRBJ2-1	TGCGCCAGCAGCCAAGATTCTCCGACTAGCGGGAGCCGAAATGAGCAGTTCTTC	CASSQDSPTSGSRNEQFF
-	-	TRBV5-1	TRBJ2-1	TGCGCCAGCAGCTTGGACAGCGGGTCCTACAATGAGCAGTTCTTC	CASSLDSGSYNEQFF
-	-	TRBV7-3	TRBJ2-2	TGTGCCAGCAGCTTAGGGTCGGGGCAGACGAACACCGGGGAGCTGTTTTTT	CASSLGSGQTNTGELFF
-	-	TRBV5-4	TRBJ1-1	TGCGCCAGCAGCCGAACCTGGACCGGAGGTACTGAAGCTTTCTTT	CASSRTWTGGTEAFF
-	-	TRBV25-1	TRBJ1-1	TGTGCCAGCAGTGAAGGGGATCGGAAGACTGAAGCTTTCTTT	CASSEGDRKTEAFF
once	-	TRBV28	TRBJ1-3	TGTGCCAGCAGTACCGCGGGGGGACCTGGAAACACCATATATTTT	CASSTAGGPGNTIYF
-	TRBD1	TRBV15	TRBJ2-2	TGTGCCACCAGCGGGACAGGGGCTGCCGGGGAGCTGTTTTTT	CATSGTGAAGELFF
-	-	TRBV11-2	TRBJ2-2	TGTGCCAGCACTCGGGAGAACACCGGGGAGCTGTTTTTT	CASTRENTGELFF
-	-	TRBV2	TRBJ1-2	TGTGCCAGCAGGGGAGGAAACTATGGCTACACCTTC	CASRGGNYGYTF
-	TRBD1	TRBV7-9	TRBJ1-2	TGTGCCAGCAGCTTAGGGACAGGGAGCTATGGCTACACCTTC	CASSLGTGSYGYTF